This TCR beta chain was sequenced for a study of blood T cell repertoires in COVID-19 (TCRdb year 2020). At the level of the whole study: Samples covering the acute and convalescent phases of COVID-19 were provided by collaborators in the United States, Italy and Spain. The material from the prospective study consisted of cDNA or gDNA derived from T cells, B-cell-depleted T cells, or PBMCs. Subjects who had been exposed to COVID-19, were actively infected with it, or had recovered from it provided the deeply sampled blood TCRbeta repertoires that made up the dataset. A freely available public database, intended as a resource for researchers studying the immune response to SARS-CoV-2, is where the repertoires were released. The samples were drawn from the first 160 participants of the ongoing ImmuneRACE study and from under 1,500 subjects provided by 6 global collaborators. The sample metadata nearly always contained a de-identified subject ID, COVID-19 status, age in years and sex. HLA class I and class II types, where available, came from metadata supplied by the sample provider rather than from assay-based typing.

From cysteine to phenylalanine, the CDR3 is 13 amino acids long. Just the 39-base CDR3 DNA is kept, in frame starting at base 1. The germline V gene yields SGHDT for CDR1 and YYEEEE for CDR2. V was cut back by 0 bases and J by 6 bases, leaving a gap of 6 bases between them. Each collaborating institution followed its own protocols to collect whole blood in K2EDTA tubes. For TCRbeta analysis, collaborators shipped samples in one of three forms: frozen whole blood, isolated PBMCs, or DNA extracted from either of those sample types. This clone came up a few times. Its antigen specificity is not known. The input lacks base qualities; no much larger clone sits a single base away. TCRbeta CDR3 regions were amplified from genomic DNA using the immunoSEQ Assay, a bias-controlled multiplex PCR. The authors processed their data as follows. The number of nucleated cells in each sample was estimated by amplification of reference gene primers within the assay. Sequence reads were collapsed and filtered to measure the absolute abundance of every unique TCRbeta CDR3 rearrangement. Productive Simpson clonality was computed per sample as the square root of Simpson's diversity index over productive rearrangements. TCRdb holds this immuneACCESS table with in-frame rearrangements only. Some clones are missing; in checked studies, unresolved V genes explain under half, and the rest has no known cause. The D gene and trimming were derived from the DNA, and the V and J assignments and clone size from that table. For this sample there are about 200,000 clones; over 70% appear just once. The ten top clones hold 6% to 9.5% of the sample.

Summary of the overall study and its limitations: How much clinical and demographic metadata was included differed by source and by participant, and the metadata was provided uncurated.

The sample consisted of peripheral blood. This TCR derives from a woman older than 75 with acute or convalescent COVID-19. Recombination joined TRBV5-6 with TRBJ1-4; the D segment could be TRBD1, given 5 matching bases. The CDR3 loop reads CASSLGGHEKLFF. The DNA reads TGTGCCAGCAGCTTGGGGGGCCATGAAAAACTGTTTTTT. The CDR3, completed at both ends by the reference TRBV5-6 and TRBJ1-4 genes, gives the full variable domain DAGVTQSPTHLIKTRGQQVTLRCSPKSGHDTVSWYQQALGQGPQFIFQYYEEEERQRGNFPDRFSGHQFPNYSSELNVNALLLGDSALYLCASSLGGHEKLFFGSGTQLSVL.